Below are 6 T cell receptor beta chains sequenced from a single sample in a study of blood T cell repertoires in COVID-19. Data came from immunoSEQ multiplex PCR; TCRdb stores just in-frame clones and leaves some out. The sample has roughly 50,000 clones, about four fifths seen once. The specimen was peripheral blood. Receptor source: a woman aged 60-75 years with acute or convalescent COVID-19.

The gene calls are TRBV5-1 and TRBJ1-3; no definite D call. Germline V lookup: CDR1 SGHRS, CDR2 YFSETQ. Trimming left V 4 bases short and J 0 bases short, with 8 bases between. The CDR3 consists of 14 residues. CDR3 residues: CASSLQVSGNTIYF. The CDR3 nucleotides are TGCGCCAGCAGCCTCCAGGTCTCTGGAAACACCATATATTTT.

This chain uses TRBV11-2 with TRBJ2-7; perhaps TRBD2 as D (5 bases). V lost 5 bases, J lost 7 bases, and 12 bases lay in between. Germline V gives CDR1 SGHAT, CDR2 FQNNGV. The CDR3 totals 12 residues. The CDR3 DNA reads TGTGCCAGCAGCCCCGACCGGGGAGAGCAGTACTTC. Encoded protein: CASSPDRGEQYF. Together with reference TRBV11-2 and TRBJ2-7, the CDR3 gives the full variable domain: EAGVAQSPRYKIIEKRQSVAFWCNPISGHATLYWYQQILGQGPKLLIQFQNNGVVDDSQLPKDRFSAERLKGVDSTLKIQPAKLEDSAVYLCASSPDRGEQYFGPGTRLTVT.

As for this clone: One junction end does not reproduce the germline sequence, and a read error may be involved. This chain links TRBV27 with TRBJ2-1, with 10 bases aligning to TRBD2. Germline loops: CDR1 MNHEY, CDR2 SMNVEV (reference sequence). The CDR3 loop spans 15 amino acids. The CDR3 DNA reads TGTGCCAGCAGTTTGCTAGCGGGGGCGTACAATGGGCAGTTCTTC. Translating it yields CASSLLAGAYNGQFF.

The genes are TRBV4-1 and TRBJ1-2, with D hard to call. The V end was cut by 1 base, the J end by 1 base, with 10 bases between. This CDR3 region has 15 residues. The germline V gene encodes CDR1 MGHRA and CDR2 YSYEKL. The CDR3 loop is CASSQGTALNYGYTF. DNA of the CDR3: TGCGCCAGCAGCCAAGGTACAGCACTTAACTATGGCTACACCTTC.

This chain links TRBV29-1 with TRBJ2-3; 12 bases are shared with TRBD2. V lost 1 base and J lost 5; bases outside the gene matches: 10. Germline-derived CDR1 and CDR2 are SQVTM and ANQGSEA. This CDR3 is 17 amino acids long. DNA for the CDR3: TGCAGCGTTGAAGGGGACGTGACTAGCGGGGGTATAGATACGCAGTATTTT. Translating it yields CSVEGDVTSGGIDTQYF.

This clone was picked up one time. The V call is TRBV30, the J call TRBJ2-7, with 10 positions matching TRBD2. V was clipped by 4 bases and J by 0 bases; unmatched bases: 3. The length of the CDR3 is 14 residues. Per germline, CDR1 GTSNPN and CDR2 SVGIG (reference sequence). The CDR3: CAWKASGSSYEQYF. The CDR3 DNA reads TGTGCCTGGAAGGCTAGCGGGAGCTCCTACGAGCAGTACTTC.